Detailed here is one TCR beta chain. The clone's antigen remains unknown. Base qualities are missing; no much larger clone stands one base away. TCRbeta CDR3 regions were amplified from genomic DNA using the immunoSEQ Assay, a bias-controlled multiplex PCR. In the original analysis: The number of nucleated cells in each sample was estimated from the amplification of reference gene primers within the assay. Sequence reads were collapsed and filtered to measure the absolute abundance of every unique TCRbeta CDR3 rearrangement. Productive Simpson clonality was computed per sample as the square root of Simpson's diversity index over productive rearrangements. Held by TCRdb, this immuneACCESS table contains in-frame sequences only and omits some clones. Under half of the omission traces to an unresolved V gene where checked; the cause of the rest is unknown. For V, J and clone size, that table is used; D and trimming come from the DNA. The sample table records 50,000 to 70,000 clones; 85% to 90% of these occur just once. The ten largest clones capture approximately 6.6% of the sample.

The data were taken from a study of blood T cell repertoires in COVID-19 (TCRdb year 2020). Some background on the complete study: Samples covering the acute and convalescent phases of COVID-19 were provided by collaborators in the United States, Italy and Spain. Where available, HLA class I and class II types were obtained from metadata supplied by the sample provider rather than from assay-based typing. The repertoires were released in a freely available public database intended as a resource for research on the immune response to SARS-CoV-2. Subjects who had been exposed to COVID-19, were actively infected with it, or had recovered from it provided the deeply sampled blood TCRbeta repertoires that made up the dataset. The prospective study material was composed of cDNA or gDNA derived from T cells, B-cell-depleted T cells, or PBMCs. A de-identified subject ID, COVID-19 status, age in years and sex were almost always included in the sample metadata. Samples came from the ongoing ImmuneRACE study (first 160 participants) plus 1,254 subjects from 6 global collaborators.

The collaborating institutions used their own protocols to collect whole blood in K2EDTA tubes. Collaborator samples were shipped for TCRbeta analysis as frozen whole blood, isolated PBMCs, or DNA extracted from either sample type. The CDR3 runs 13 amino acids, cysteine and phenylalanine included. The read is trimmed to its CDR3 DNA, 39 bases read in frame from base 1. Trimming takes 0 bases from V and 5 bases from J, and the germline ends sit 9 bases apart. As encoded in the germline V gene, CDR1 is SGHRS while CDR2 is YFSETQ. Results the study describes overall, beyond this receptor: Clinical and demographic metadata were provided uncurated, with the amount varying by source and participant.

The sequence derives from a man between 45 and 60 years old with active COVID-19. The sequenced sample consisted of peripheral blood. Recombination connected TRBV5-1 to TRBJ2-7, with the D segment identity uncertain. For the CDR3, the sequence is CASSLGDNDEQYF. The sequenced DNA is TGCGCCAGCAGCTTGGGAGACAACGACGAGCAGTACTTC.